The 21 T cell receptor beta chains below come from one sample, sequenced in a study of CD8 T cells in Susac syndrome. RNA, at about 0.45 to 1 ug, was reverse transcribed with random hexamers. Using its own MiXCR run on the immunoSEQ multiplex PCR reads, TCRdb lists one record per CDR3 protein. The table lists about 200,000 distinct CDR3 sequences, 90% to 95% of them singletons. Input material: CD4+ T cells from PBMCs. The receptors here all came from a human donor in good health.

The V call is TRBV19, the J call TRBJ2-6, with D perhaps matching TRBD2 (7 bases). The germline V gene has CDR1 LNHDA and CDR2 SQIVND (reference sequence). The CDR3 has 16 amino acids. V was cut by 3 bases and J by 4 bases, with 13 bases left in between. The CDR3 sequence: CASSMGGGSGANVLTF. Here the CDR3 DNA reads TGTGCCAGTAGTATGGGAGGGGGGTCCGGGGCCAACGTCCTGACTTTC. Variable domain in full (rest from reference TRBV19 and TRBJ2-6): DGGITQSPKYLFRKEGQNVTLSCEQNLNHDAMYWYRQDPGQGLRLIYYSQIVNDFQKGDIAEGYSVSREKKESFPLTVTSAQKNPTAFYLCASSMGGGSGANVLTFGAGSRLTVL.

V gene TRBV6-2 or TRBV6-3 combines with J gene TRBJ1-6, with 7 bases matching TRBD1. The CDR3 sequence is 14 residues long. Germline V gene data show CDR1 as MNHEY and CDR2 as SVGEGT. The junction had 10 bases not matched to a gene; V was cut back by 8 bases and J by 9 bases. The CDR3 spells CASGSQGTASPLHF. For the CDR3, the DNA is TGTGCCAGCGGAAGCCAAGGGACAGCTTCACCCCTCCACTTT.

This chain connects TRBV25-1 to TRBJ2-7, with D possibly being TRBD1 (6 bases). Germline loops: CDR1 MGHDK, CDR2 SYGVNS. V lost 8 bases, J lost 5 bases, and 13 bases lay in between. CDR3 length: 12 amino acids. The CDR3 bases are TGTGCCAGCCGTCTCACAGGGAACGAGCAGTACTTC. It yields the protein CASRLTGNEQYF.

The rearrangement joins TRBV6-2 or TRBV6-3 to TRBJ1-1; D not certain. The V and J ends lost 8 bases and 10 bases respectively, with 14 bases between them. The CDR3 sequence is 11 residues long. In germline, CDR1 is MNHEY, CDR2 SVGEGT. CDR3 sequence reads: CASSSRNRAFF. CDR3 in DNA: TGTGCCAGCTCTTCGCGTAATCGAGCTTTCTTT.

The CDR3, as DNA: TGTGCCAGCAGATACAGGGGGCATATGGGGACAGATACGCAGTATTTT. Encoded protein: CASRYRGHMGTDTQYF. This chain joins TRBV6-5 and TRBJ2-3, with TRBD1 matching over 9 bases. The CDR3 is 16 amino acids. Germline V gene sequence: CDR1 MNHEY, CDR2 SVGAGI. Losses at the gene ends were 6 bases for V and 3 bases for J; bases not matched to a gene: 10.

The chain combines TRBV7-8 with TRBJ2-3; D gene uncertain. Looked up from germline, CDR1 is SGHVS and CDR2 is FQNEAQ. Trimming took 5 bases from V and 4 from J, leaving 13 bases between them. The CDR3 extends over 14 amino acids. The CDR3 coding sequence is TGTGCCAGCAGCCAGGAGCCCGCCGCAGATACGCAGTATTTT. This gives the protein CASSQEPAADTQYF.

The genes are TRBV7-2 and TRBJ2-1, with 7 positions matching TRBD1. This CDR3 region has 16 residues. J was trimmed by 1 base and V by 7 bases; bases with no gene match: 10. Germline V gene data show CDR1 as SGHTA and CDR2 as FQGNSA. The CDR3 bases are TGTGCCAGCACCACCCCAGGACAGGCATCCTACAATGAGCAGTTCTTC. The encoded protein is CASTTPGQASYNEQFF.

This CDR3 is CASSHLTGVMGYTF. In DNA, the CDR3 is TGCGCCAGCAGCCACCTGACAGGGGTAATGGGCTACACCTTC. The V call is TRBV4-1, the J call TRBJ1-2; 8 positions match TRBD1. The CDR3 consists of 14 residues. Germline V CDR1 and CDR2: MGHRA, YSYEKL. V shed 3 bases and J 8 bases; nucleotides not matched to a gene: 8.

The J gene is TRBJ1-5, the V gene TRBV30; unclear D gene. Germline loops: CDR1 GTSNPN, CDR2 SVGIG (reference sequence). V was pared by 1 base and J by 0 bases, with 10 bases between. The CDR3 contains 15 residues. The CDR3 loop is CAWSAYGSSNQPQHF. Written as DNA, the CDR3 is TGTGCCTGGAGTGCGTATGGGTCTAGCAATCAGCCCCAGCATTTT.

The gene calls are TRBV20-1 and TRBJ1-2; no definite D call. Per the germline V gene, CDR1 is DFQATT and CDR2 is SNEGSKA (reference sequence). The germline V and J ends were trimmed by 3 bases and 0 bases, with 8 bases remaining between them. CDR3 length: 13 residues. This chain's CDR3 is CSASRSANYGYTF. The CDR3 bases are TGCAGTGCTAGCCGCTCAGCTAACTATGGCTACACCTTC.

The V call is TRBV7-8, the J call TRBJ2-3; D may correspond to TRBD1 or TRBD2 (6 bases each). Deletions cut 3 bases from V and 4 bases from J, with 11 bases between. The CDR3 spans 14 residues. Germline CDR1 is SGHVS and CDR2 is FQNEAQ. CDR3 sequence (DNA): TGTGCCAGCAGCTTGGGAGGACAGTCAGATACGCAGTATTTT. Residues: CASSLGGQSDTQYF.

The CDR3 DNA follows: TGCAGCGTTGTAAATGAACAGAACACTGAAGCTTTCTTT. Translation gives CSVVNEQNTEAFF. This chain links TRBV29-1 with TRBJ1-1, with D hard to call. The CDR3 extends over 13 amino acids. V lost 4 bases and J 1 base, leaving 10 bases between the germline ends. Per the germline V gene, CDR1 is SQVTM and CDR2 is ANQGSEA.

This clonotype was counted a single time. The J gene is TRBJ2-2, the V gene TRBV29-1; D is perhaps TRBD1 (6 bases). This CDR3 has 13 amino acids. The V and J ends lost 4 bases and 5 bases respectively, with 11 bases between them. Germline V gene sequence: CDR1 SQVTM, CDR2 ANQGSEA. CDR3 sequence: CSVGQGRTGELFF. The DNA of the CDR3 is TGCAGCGTTGGCCAGGGGCGGACCGGGGAGCTGTTTTTT.

The chain carries TRBV19 and TRBJ1-5; D is unresolved. This CDR3 has 11 amino acids. V dropped 3 bases and J dropped 13 bases, with 10 bases sitting between them. The germline V gene has CDR1 LNHDA and CDR2 SQIVND (reference sequence). The DNA of the CDR3 is TGTGCCAGTAGTATGGATATAGTACAGCATTTT. It translates to CASSMDIVQHF.

The chain uses TRBV29-1 and TRBJ1-2; 10 bases match TRBD1. Germline assignment: CDR1 SQVTM and CDR2 ANQGSEA. V was pared by 7 bases and J by 5 bases, with 7 bases of the junction left unmatched. This CDR3 comprises 13 residues. DNA of the CDR3: TGCAGCGGTGAGACAGGGGGCAAATATGGCTACACCTTC. Translation gives CSGETGGKYGYTF.

The chain is built from TRBV15 and TRBJ1-2, with 10 bases identical to TRBD1. CDR1 and CDR2 from the germline V gene are LNHNV and YYDKDF (reference sequence). The CDR3 has 18 residues. The V segment lost 0 bases and the J segment 7 bases; nucleotides outside the gene matches: 14. Here the CDR3 reads CATSRDGLSTGGDGGYTF. The CDR3 DNA reads TGTGCCACCAGCAGAGATGGGCTATCGACAGGGGGCGATGGTGGCTACACCTTC.

V gene TRBV20-1 combines with J gene TRBJ1-1; no clear D gene. The length of the CDR3 is 11 residues. Between the trimmed V and J ends, which lost 0 bases and 8 bases, there was a span of 7 bases. CDR1 is DFQATT and CDR2 is SNEGSKA in the germline V gene (reference sequence). CDR3 DNA sequence: TGCAGTGCTAGAGAGGGCGCCGAAGCTTTCTTT. Translated, it gives CSAREGAEAFF.

This chain connects TRBV7-9 to TRBJ2-7; TRBD2 matches 8 bases. Germline lookup yields CDR1 SEHNR and CDR2 FQNEAQ (reference sequence). Trimming took 1 base from V and 5 from J; bases not matched to a gene: 7. The CDR3 consists of 15 residues. Here the CDR3 DNA reads TGTGCCAGCAGCTTAGTACCGAGCGGGAGCCACGAGCAGTACGTC. Encoded protein: CASSLVPSGSHEQYV.

The chain is built from TRBV7-8 and TRBJ2-1, with 8 nucleotides matching TRBD1. The closer fit of TRBJ2-7 to the DNA end suggests the J call may be wrong. Per germline, CDR1 SGHVS and CDR2 FQNEAQ. The CDR3 runs 15 residues. The CDR3 spells CASSLSRDRIYEQYF. The CDR3 DNA reads TGTGCCAGCAGCCTCAGCCGGGACAGGATCTACGAGCAGTACTTC.

CDR3 protein: CASSTPTHTEAFF. The CDR3 coding sequence is TGTGCCAGCAGCACGCCCACCCACACTGAAGCTTTCTTT. The V call is TRBV7-3, the J call TRBJ1-1; D gene uncertain. CDR3 size: 13 residues. Trimming pared 5 bases from V and 3 bases from J, leaving 10 bases between. CDR1 is SGHTA and CDR2 is FQGTGA in the germline V gene. Complete variable domain (other parts from reference TRBV7-3 and TRBJ1-1): GAGVSQTPSNKVTEKGKYVELRCDPISGHTALYWYRQSLGQGPEFLIYFQGTGAADDSGLPNDRFFAVRPEGSVSTLKIQRTERGDSAVYLCASSTPTHTEAFFGQGTRLTVV.

This clonotype was observed a handful of times. This chain joins TRBV28 and TRBJ2-5, with a weak D call TRBD2 (5 bases). The ends were cut back, 1 base at V and 4 bases at J, with 10 bases in the middle. The germline gives CDR1 MDHEN, CDR2 SYDVKM. The CDR3 consists of 14 residues. The CDR3 coding sequence is TGTGCCAGCAGTTTATCGCGAGGGCGAGAGACCCAGTACTTC. Protein sequence: CASSLSRGRETQYF.